The rows below give T cell receptor beta chains drawn from one sample of a study of cytomegalovirus exposure and HLA in healthy donors. This table comes from immunoSEQ multiplex PCR, and its TCRdb copy is limited to in-frame clones, with some not included. Recorded here are 65,000 to 85,000 clones; the top ten clones represent approximately 1.4%. Sequenced material: PBMCs. The receptors were gathered from a woman aged 60 to 75 in good health and CMV-seronegative. Each CDR3 is given with its conserved first and last residue. D genes are given only for firm matches.

cdr3_length: 15
d_call: -
v_call: TRBV30
j_call: TRBJ2-2
cdr3_aa: CAWSRGGVGTGELFF
cdr3_nt: TGTGCCTGGAGCAGAGGCGGGGTGGGCACCGGGGAGCTGTTTTTT

cdr3_length: 14
d_call: TRBD1
v_call: TRBV9
j_call: TRBJ1-5
cdr3_aa: CASSQGAYNQPQHF
cdr3_nt: TGTGCCAGCAGCCAGGGGGCATACAATCAGCCCCAGCATTTT

cdr3_length: 15
d_call: TRBD1
v_call: TRBV6-4
j_call: TRBJ2-1
cdr3_aa: CASSVQGETYNEQFF
cdr3_nt: TGTGCCAGCAGTGTCCAGGGGGAAACCTACAATGAGCAGTTCTTC

cdr3_length: 14
d_call: -
v_call: TRBV9
j_call: TRBJ1-5
cdr3_aa: CASSAGVSNQPQHF
cdr3_nt: TGTGCCAGCAGCGCGGGAGTTAGCAATCAGCCCCAGCATTTT

cdr3_length: 13
d_call: TRBD2
v_call: TRBV9
j_call: TRBJ2-7
cdr3_aa: CASQTSGSNEQYF
cdr3_nt: TGTGCCAGCCAAACTAGCGGGAGTAACGAGCAGTACTTC

cdr3_length: 14
d_call: -
v_call: TRBV15
j_call: TRBJ2-3
cdr3_aa: CATKQGGRSDTQYF
cdr3_nt: TGTGCCACAAAACAGGGGGGGAGGTCAGATACGCAGTATTTT

cdr3_length: 13
d_call: -
v_call: TRBV2
j_call: TRBJ1-6
cdr3_aa: CASTGQASSPLHF
cdr3_nt: TGTGCCAGCACCGGACAAGCTAGTTCACCCCTCCACTTT

cdr3_length: 15
d_call: -
v_call: TRBV6-1
j_call: TRBJ1-5
cdr3_aa: CASSEMGTRGQPQHF
cdr3_nt: TGTGCCAGCAGTGAAATGGGGACTCGAGGTCAGCCCCAGCATTTT

cdr3_length: 14
d_call: -
v_call: TRBV7-9
j_call: TRBJ2-4
cdr3_aa: CASSSSGAKNIQYF
cdr3_nt: TGTGCCAGCAGCTCCTCGGGGGCCAAAAACATTCAGTACTTC

cdr3_length: 11
d_call: -
v_call: TRBV7-9
j_call: TRBJ2-7
cdr3_aa: CASTSSYEQYF
cdr3_nt: TGTGCCAGCACCTCCTCCTACGAGCAGTACTTC

cdr3_length: 14
d_call: TRBD1
v_call: TRBV6-4
j_call: TRBJ1-1
cdr3_aa: CASSVSGTVKAAFF
cdr3_nt: TGTGCCAGCAGTGTCTCCGGGACAGTGAAAGCTGCTTTCTTT

cdr3_length: 18
d_call: -
v_call: TRBV1
j_call: TRBJ1-5
cdr3_aa: CTSSQDGARDYSNQPQHF
cdr3_nt: TGCACCAGCAGCCAAGATGGTGCCAGGGATTATAGCAATCAGCCCCAGCATTTT

cdr3_length: 19
d_call: TRBD2
v_call: TRBV11-2
j_call: TRBJ2-2
cdr3_aa: CASSPSRRSGRFLPGELFF
cdr3_nt: TGTGCCAGCAGCCCCTCCCGACGAAGCGGGAGGTTTCTCCCCGGGGAGCTGTTTTTT

cdr3_length: 16
d_call: TRBD1
v_call: TRBV6-7
j_call: TRBJ2-7
cdr3_aa: CASSYAGTGQDHEQYF
cdr3_nt: TGTGCCAGCAGTTACGCAGGGACAGGGCAAGACCACGAGCAGTACTTC

cdr3_length: 17
d_call: TRBD2
v_call: TRBV18
j_call: TRBJ2-7
cdr3_aa: CASSPPVREDKRGEQYF
cdr3_nt: TGTGCCAGCTCACCACCGGTGCGGGAGGACAAACGGGGCGAGCAGTACTTC

cdr3_length: 20
d_call: TRBD2
v_call: TRBV4-2
j_call: TRBJ2-7
cdr3_aa: CASSQRASLPGLAGVYEQYF
cdr3_nt: TGTGCCAGCAGCCAACGTGCGTCCCTCCCGGGACTAGCGGGGGTATACGAGCAGTACTTC

cdr3_length: 15
d_call: -
v_call: TRBV28
j_call: TRBJ2-6
cdr3_aa: CASSLIQTGANVLTF
cdr3_nt: TGTGCCAGCAGTTTAATCCAGACTGGGGCCAACGTCCTGACTTTC

cdr3_length: 17
d_call: TRBD2
v_call: TRBV11-3
j_call: TRBJ2-1
cdr3_aa: CASSSHLLAPLVNEQFF
cdr3_nt: TGTGCCAGCAGTTCCCACTTACTAGCGCCCCTGGTAAATGAGCAGTTCTTC

cdr3_length: 17
d_call: TRBD2
v_call: TRBV7-6
j_call: TRBJ2-2
cdr3_aa: CASSLANPGGSAGELFF
cdr3_nt: TGTGCCAGCAGCTTAGCCAACCCGGGGGGGAGCGCCGGGGAGCTGTTTTTT

cdr3_length: 14
d_call: TRBD1
v_call: TRBV19
j_call: TRBJ1-2
cdr3_aa: CASSTDRADYGYTF
cdr3_nt: TGTGCCAGTAGCACCGACAGGGCTGACTATGGCTACACCTTC

cdr3_length: 14
d_call: TRBD2
v_call: TRBV6-1
j_call: TRBJ2-7
cdr3_aa: CASSDASGSYEQYF
cdr3_nt: TGTGCCAGCAGTGACGCTAGCGGATCCTACGAGCAGTACTTC

cdr3_length: 15
d_call: TRBD1
v_call: TRBV29-1
j_call: TRBJ2-7
cdr3_aa: CSVERGTGQTYEQYF
cdr3_nt: TGCAGCGTTGAAAGGGGGACAGGTCAAACCTACGAGCAGTACTTC

cdr3_length: 14
d_call: TRBD2
v_call: TRBV5-4
j_call: TRBJ2-5
cdr3_aa: CASSRSSGKETQYF
cdr3_nt: TGTGCCAGCAGCCGCTCTAGCGGGAAAGAGACCCAGTACTTC

cdr3_length: 14
d_call: -
v_call: TRBV5-1
j_call: TRBJ2-2
cdr3_aa: CASSDSWSTGELFF
cdr3_nt: TGCGCCAGCAGTGATTCCTGGAGCACCGGGGAGCTGTTTTTT

cdr3_length: 15
d_call: TRBD2
v_call: TRBV5-4
j_call: TRBJ2-7
cdr3_aa: CASSWSVGLTYEQYF
cdr3_nt: TGTGCCAGCAGCTGGAGCGTGGGACTAACCTACGAGCAGTACTTC

cdr3_length: 13
d_call: TRBD2
v_call: TRBV6-5
j_call: TRBJ2-7
cdr3_aa: CASSLAGGYEQYF
cdr3_nt: TGTGCCAGCAGTTTAGCGGGAGGCTACGAGCAGTACTTC

cdr3_length: 15
d_call: -
v_call: TRBV5-1
j_call: TRBJ2-7
cdr3_aa: CASSSSGFATYEQYF
cdr3_nt: TGCGCCAGCAGCTCGTCGGGGTTCGCAACCTACGAGCAGTACTTC

cdr3_length: 14
d_call: -
v_call: TRBV7-3
j_call: TRBJ2-2
cdr3_aa: CASRQGWSTGELFF
cdr3_nt: TGTGCCAGCAGGCAGGGATGGAGCACCGGGGAGCTGTTTTTT

cdr3_length: 14
d_call: TRBD1
v_call: TRBV28
j_call: TRBJ1-2
cdr3_aa: CASSLPTGNYGYTF
cdr3_nt: TGTGCCAGCAGTTTACCGACAGGGAACTATGGCTACACCTTC

cdr3_length: 12
d_call: -
v_call: TRBV4-1
j_call: TRBJ2-1
cdr3_aa: CASSQDSAEQFF
cdr3_nt: TGCGCCAGCAGCCAAGATAGCGCGGAGCAGTTCTTC

cdr3_length: 12
d_call: -
v_call: TRBV25-1
j_call: TRBJ1-4
cdr3_aa: CASSARSEKLFF
cdr3_nt: TGTGCCAGCAGTGCGAGGTCTGAAAAACTGTTTTTT

cdr3_length: 16
d_call: TRBD1
v_call: TRBV6-5
j_call: TRBJ2-7
cdr3_aa: CASSYAAGQGSYEQYF
cdr3_nt: TGTGCCAGCAGTTACGCGGCGGGACAGGGCTCCTACGAGCAGTACTTC

cdr3_length: 15
d_call: TRBD1
v_call: TRBV19
j_call: TRBJ1-5
cdr3_aa: CASSDRQGAGQPQHF
cdr3_nt: TGTGCCAGTAGTGATCGACAGGGCGCCGGTCAGCCCCAGCATTTT

cdr3_length: 15
d_call: -
v_call: TRBV4-1
j_call: TRBJ2-7
cdr3_aa: CASSQAPGSSYEQYF
cdr3_nt: TGCGCCAGCAGCCAAGCCCCCGGGTCCTCCTACGAGCAGTACTTC

cdr3_length: 15
d_call: -
v_call: TRBV18
j_call: TRBJ2-1
cdr3_aa: CASSPLRTADNEQFF
cdr3_nt: TGTGCCAGCTCACCCCTTAGGACAGCAGACAATGAGCAGTTCTTC

cdr3_length: 15
d_call: TRBD2
v_call: TRBV6-4
j_call: TRBJ2-1
cdr3_aa: CASSEQAGGPHEQFF
cdr3_nt: TGTGCCAGCAGTGAACAAGCGGGAGGGCCCCATGAGCAGTTCTTC

cdr3_length: 17
d_call: TRBD1
v_call: TRBV9
j_call: TRBJ1-2
cdr3_aa: CASSVGLPGQQNYGYTF
cdr3_nt: TGTGCCAGCAGCGTAGGTCTACCGGGACAGCAGAACTATGGCTACACCTTC

cdr3_length: 16
d_call: -
v_call: TRBV29-1
j_call: TRBJ1-1
cdr3_aa: CSVDGLGVRQGPEAFF
cdr3_nt: TGCAGCGTTGATGGGCTGGGAGTAAGGCAGGGGCCTGAAGCTTTCTTT

cdr3_length: 16
d_call: TRBD1
v_call: TRBV10-3
j_call: TRBJ1-5
cdr3_aa: CAISDPGQGELSPQHF
cdr3_nt: TGTGCCATCAGTGACCCGGGACAGGGGGAATTGTCGCCCCAGCATTTT

cdr3_length: 17
d_call: -
v_call: TRBV10-3
j_call: TRBJ2-6
cdr3_aa: CAIAPGGESSGANVLTF
cdr3_nt: TGTGCCATCGCCCCTGGGGGCGAAAGCTCTGGGGCCAACGTCCTGACTTTC

cdr3_length: 17
d_call: TRBD2
v_call: TRBV7-6
j_call: TRBJ2-3
cdr3_aa: CASLNGVAGGRTDTQYF
cdr3_nt: TGTGCCAGCCTCAACGGAGTAGCGGGAGGGAGGACAGATACGCAGTATTTT

cdr3_length: 17
d_call: -
v_call: TRBV4-3
j_call: TRBJ1-4
cdr3_aa: CASSHFSAVPGNEKLFF
cdr3_nt: TGCGCCAGCAGCCACTTTTCGGCGGTTCCAGGGAATGAAAAACTGTTTTTT

cdr3_length: 15
d_call: -
v_call: TRBV30
j_call: TRBJ1-2
cdr3_aa: CAWGRGGAPNYGYTF
cdr3_nt: TGTGCCTGGGGGCGCGGGGGGGCGCCTAACTATGGCTACACCTTC

cdr3_length: 17
d_call: TRBD2
v_call: TRBV5-1
j_call: TRBJ2-3
cdr3_aa: CASTEGGTSGSTDTQYF
cdr3_nt: TGCGCCAGCACCGAGGGGGGGACTAGCGGGAGCACAGATACGCAGTATTTT

cdr3_length: 15
d_call: TRBD1
v_call: TRBV7-9
j_call: TRBJ2-3
cdr3_aa: CASSGQGAGTDTQYF
cdr3_nt: TGTGCCAGCAGCGGACAGGGGGCCGGCACAGATACGCAGTATTTT

cdr3_length: 16
d_call: -
v_call: TRBV4-3
j_call: TRBJ2-1
cdr3_aa: CASSQEGSGHYNEQFF
cdr3_nt: TGCGCCAGCAGCCAAGAGGGTAGCGGCCACTACAATGAGCAGTTCTTC

cdr3_length: 15
d_call: -
v_call: TRBV6-5
j_call: TRBJ1-5
cdr3_aa: CASSYSVEGGQPQHF
cdr3_nt: TGTGCCAGCAGTTACTCGGTGGAGGGCGGTCAGCCCCAGCATTTT

cdr3_length: 14
d_call: TRBD2
v_call: TRBV11-2
j_call: TRBJ2-7
cdr3_aa: CASSLLAGDGEQYF
cdr3_nt: TGTGCCAGCAGCTTACTAGCGGGAGACGGGGAGCAGTACTTC

cdr3_length: 15
d_call: -
v_call: TRBV9
j_call: TRBJ1-1
cdr3_aa: CASSVVGLMNTEAFF
cdr3_nt: TGTGCCAGCAGCGTAGTTGGCCTTATGAACACTGAAGCTTTCTTT

cdr3_length: 14
d_call: -
v_call: TRBV28
j_call: TRBJ1-2
cdr3_aa: CASSLGHANYGYTF
cdr3_nt: TGTGCCAGCAGTTTAGGTCACGCGAACTATGGCTACACCTTC

cdr3_length: 15
d_call: -
v_call: TRBV6-5
j_call: TRBJ1-3
cdr3_aa: CASSYQGSAGNTIYF
cdr3_nt: TGTGCCAGCAGTTATCAGGGATCCGCTGGAAACACCATATATTTT

cdr3_length: 14
d_call: -
v_call: TRBV7-9
j_call: TRBJ1-5
cdr3_aa: CASSSGPRNQPQHF
cdr3_nt: TGTGCCAGCAGCTCAGGGCCAAGAAATCAGCCCCAGCATTTT

cdr3_length: 15
d_call: TRBD1
v_call: TRBV28
j_call: TRBJ1-6
cdr3_aa: CASSLPDRGRSPLHF
cdr3_nt: TGTGCCAGCAGTTTACCAGACAGGGGACGATCACCCCTCCACTTT